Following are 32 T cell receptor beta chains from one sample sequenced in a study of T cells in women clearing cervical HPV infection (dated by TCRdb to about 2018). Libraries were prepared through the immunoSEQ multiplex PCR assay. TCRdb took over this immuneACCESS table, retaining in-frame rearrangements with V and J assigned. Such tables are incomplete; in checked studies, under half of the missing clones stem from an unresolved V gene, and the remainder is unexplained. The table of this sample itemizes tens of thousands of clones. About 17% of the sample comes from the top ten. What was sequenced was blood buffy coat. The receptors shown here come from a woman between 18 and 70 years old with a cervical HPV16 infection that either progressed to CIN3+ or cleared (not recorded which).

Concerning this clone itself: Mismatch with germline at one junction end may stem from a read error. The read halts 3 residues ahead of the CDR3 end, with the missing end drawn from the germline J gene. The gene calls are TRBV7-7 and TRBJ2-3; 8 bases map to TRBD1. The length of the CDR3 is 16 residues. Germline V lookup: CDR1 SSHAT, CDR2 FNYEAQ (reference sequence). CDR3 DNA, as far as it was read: TGTGCTAGCAGCCTCTCTTGGGGACAGGGCACAGATACG. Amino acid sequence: CASSLSWGQGTDT. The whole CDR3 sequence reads CASSLSWGQGTDTQYF.

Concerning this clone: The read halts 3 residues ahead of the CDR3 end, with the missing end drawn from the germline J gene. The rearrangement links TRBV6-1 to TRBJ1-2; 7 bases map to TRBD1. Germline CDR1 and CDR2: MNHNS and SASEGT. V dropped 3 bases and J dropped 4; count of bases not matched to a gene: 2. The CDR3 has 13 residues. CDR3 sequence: CASSEGQRYGYTF. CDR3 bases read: TGTGCCAGCAGTGAGGGACAGCGCTATGGC.

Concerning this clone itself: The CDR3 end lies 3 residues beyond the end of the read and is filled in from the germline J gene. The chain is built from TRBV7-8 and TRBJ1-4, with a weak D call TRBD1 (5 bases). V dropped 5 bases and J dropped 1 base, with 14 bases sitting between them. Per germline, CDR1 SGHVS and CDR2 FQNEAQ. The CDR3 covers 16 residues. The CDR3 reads CASSLEGAGTNEKLFF. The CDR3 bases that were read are TGTGCCAGCAGCCTAGAAGGGGCCGGAACTAATGAAAAA.

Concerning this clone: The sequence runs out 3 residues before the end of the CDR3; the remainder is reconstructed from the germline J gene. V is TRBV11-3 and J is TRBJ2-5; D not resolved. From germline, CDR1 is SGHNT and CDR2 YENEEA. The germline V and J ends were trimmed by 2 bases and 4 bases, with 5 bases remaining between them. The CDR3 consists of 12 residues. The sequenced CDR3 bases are TGTGCCAGCAGCTTATCTATAGAGACC. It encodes CASSLSIET. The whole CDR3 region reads CASSLSIETQYF.

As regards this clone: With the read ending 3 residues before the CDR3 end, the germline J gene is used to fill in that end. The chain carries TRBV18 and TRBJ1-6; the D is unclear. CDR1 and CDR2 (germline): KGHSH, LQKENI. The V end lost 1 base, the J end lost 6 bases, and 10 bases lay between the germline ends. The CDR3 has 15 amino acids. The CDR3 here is CASSPLEEGNSPLHF. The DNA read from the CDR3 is TGTGCCAGCTCACCACTGGAGGAGGGTAATTCACCC.

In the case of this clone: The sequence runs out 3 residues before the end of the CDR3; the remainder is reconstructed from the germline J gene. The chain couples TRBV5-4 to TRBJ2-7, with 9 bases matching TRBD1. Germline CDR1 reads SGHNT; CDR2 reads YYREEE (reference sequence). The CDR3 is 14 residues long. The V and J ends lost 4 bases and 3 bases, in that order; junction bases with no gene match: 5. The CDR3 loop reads CASSQKGQGYEQYF. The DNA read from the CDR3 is TGTGCCAGCAGCCAAAAGGGACAGGGCTACGAG.

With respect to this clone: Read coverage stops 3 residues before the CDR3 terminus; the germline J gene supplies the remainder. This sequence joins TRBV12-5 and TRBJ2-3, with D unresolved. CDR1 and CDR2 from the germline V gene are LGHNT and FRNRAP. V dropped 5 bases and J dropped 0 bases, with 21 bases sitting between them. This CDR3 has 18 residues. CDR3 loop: CASGPDSYAGSSTDTQYF. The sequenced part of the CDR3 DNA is TGTGCTAGTGGTCCAGACTCCTACGCCGGATCTAGCACAGATACG.

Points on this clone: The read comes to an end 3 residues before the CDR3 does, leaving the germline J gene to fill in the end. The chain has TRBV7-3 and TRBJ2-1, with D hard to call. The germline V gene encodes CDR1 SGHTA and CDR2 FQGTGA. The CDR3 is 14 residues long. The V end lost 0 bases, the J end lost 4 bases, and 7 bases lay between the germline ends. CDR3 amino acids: CASSLTSEYNEQFF. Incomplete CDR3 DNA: TGTGCCAGCAGCTTAACAAGCGAGTACAATGAG. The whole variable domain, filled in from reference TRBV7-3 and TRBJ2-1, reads GAGVSQTPSNKVTEKGKYVELRCDPISGHTALYWYRQSLGQGPEFLIYFQGTGAADDSGLPNDRFFAVRPEGSVSTLKIQRTERGDSAVYLCASSLTSEYNEQFFGPGTRLTVL.

The CDR3 region is CSVEGQFQETQYF. CDR3 DNA, as far as it was read: TGCAGCGTTGAAGGGCAGTTCCAAGAGACG. V usage is TRBV29-1 and J usage is TRBJ2-3; D call uncertain. The CDR3 end is not reached by the read, which stops 3 residues before it; the germline J gene fills it in. Germline V gives CDR1 SQVTM, CDR2 ANQGSEA. The CDR3 sequence is 13 residues long.

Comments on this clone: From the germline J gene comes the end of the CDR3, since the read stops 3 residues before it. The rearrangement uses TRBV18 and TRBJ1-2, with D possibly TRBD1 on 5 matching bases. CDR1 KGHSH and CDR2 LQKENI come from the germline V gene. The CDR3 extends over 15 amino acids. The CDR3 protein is CASSPPGTSGKEYTF. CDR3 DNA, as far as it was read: TGTGCCAGCTCCCCTCCCGGGACTAGCGGGAAAGAG. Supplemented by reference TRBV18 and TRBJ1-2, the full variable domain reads NAGVMQNPRHLVRRRGQEARLRCSPMKGHSHVYWYRQLPEEGLKFMVYLQKENIIDESGMPKERFSAEFPKEGPSILRIQQVVRGDSAAYFCASSPPGTSGKEYTFGSGTRLTVV.

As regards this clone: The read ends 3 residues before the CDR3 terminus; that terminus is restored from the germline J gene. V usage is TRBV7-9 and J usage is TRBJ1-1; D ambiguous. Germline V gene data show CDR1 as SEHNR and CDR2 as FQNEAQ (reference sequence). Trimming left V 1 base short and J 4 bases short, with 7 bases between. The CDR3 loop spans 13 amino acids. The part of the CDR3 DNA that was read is TGTGCCAGCAGCTTAGTGAGGGTCACTGAA. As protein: CASSLVRVTE. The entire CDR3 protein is CASSLVRVTEAFF.

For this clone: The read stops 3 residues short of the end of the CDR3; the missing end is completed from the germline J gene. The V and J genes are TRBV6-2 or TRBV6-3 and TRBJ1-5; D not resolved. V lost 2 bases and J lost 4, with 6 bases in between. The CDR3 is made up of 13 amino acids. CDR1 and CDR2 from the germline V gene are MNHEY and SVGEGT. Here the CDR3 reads CASSYRSNQPQHF. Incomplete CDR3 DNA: TGTGCCAGCAGTTACCGGTCTAATCAGCCC.

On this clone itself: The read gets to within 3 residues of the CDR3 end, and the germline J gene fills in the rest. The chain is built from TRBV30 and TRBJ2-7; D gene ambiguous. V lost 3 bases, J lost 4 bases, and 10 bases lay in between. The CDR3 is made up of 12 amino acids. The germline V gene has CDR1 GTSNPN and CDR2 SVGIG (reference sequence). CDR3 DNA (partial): TGTGCCTGGAGAGATTCGACATACGAG. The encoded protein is CAWRDSTYE. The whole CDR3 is CAWRDSTYEQYF. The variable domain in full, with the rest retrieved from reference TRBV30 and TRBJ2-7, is SQTIHQWPATLVQPVGSPLSLECTVEGTSNPNLYWYRQAAGRGLQLLFYSVGIGQISSEVPQNLSASRPQDRQFILSSKKLLLSDSGFYLCAWRDSTYEQYFGPGTRLTVT.

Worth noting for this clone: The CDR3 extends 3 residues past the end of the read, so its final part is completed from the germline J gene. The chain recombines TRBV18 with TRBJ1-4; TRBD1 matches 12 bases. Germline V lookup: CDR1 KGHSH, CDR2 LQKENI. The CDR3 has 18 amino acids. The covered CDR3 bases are TGTGCCAGCTCACCCCGAGGGACAGGGGGCGTGGGGGCCAACGTA. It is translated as CASSPRGTGGVGANV. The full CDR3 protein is CASSPRGTGGVGANVLFF.

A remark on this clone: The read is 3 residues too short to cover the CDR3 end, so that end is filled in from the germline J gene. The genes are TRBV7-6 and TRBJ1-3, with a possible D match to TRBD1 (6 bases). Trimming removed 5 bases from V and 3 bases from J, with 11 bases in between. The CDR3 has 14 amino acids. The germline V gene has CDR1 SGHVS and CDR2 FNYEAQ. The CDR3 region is CASSLTGNGNTIYF. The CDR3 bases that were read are TGTGCCAGCAGCCTCACAGGGAATGGAAACACC.

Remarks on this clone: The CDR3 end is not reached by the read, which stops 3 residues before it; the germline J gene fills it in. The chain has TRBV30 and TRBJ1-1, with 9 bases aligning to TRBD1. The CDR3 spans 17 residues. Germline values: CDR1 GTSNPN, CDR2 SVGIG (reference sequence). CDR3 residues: CAWSKLGDREIGETAFF. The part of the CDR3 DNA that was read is TGTGCCTGGAGCAAACTGGGGGACAGGGAAATCGGTGAGACA.

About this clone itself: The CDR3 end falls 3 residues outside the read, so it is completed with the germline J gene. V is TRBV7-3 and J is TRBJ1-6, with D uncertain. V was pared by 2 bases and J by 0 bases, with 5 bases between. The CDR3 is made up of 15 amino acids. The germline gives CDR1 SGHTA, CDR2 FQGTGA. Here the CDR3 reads CASSLLGSYNSPLHF. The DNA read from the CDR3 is TGTGCCAGCAGCTTACTCGGCTCCTATAATTCACCC. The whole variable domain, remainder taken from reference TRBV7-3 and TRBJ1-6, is GAGVSQTPSNKVTEKGKYVELRCDPISGHTALYWYRQSLGQGPEFLIYFQGTGAADDSGLPNDRFFAVRPEGSVSTLKIQRTERGDSAVYLCASSLLGSYNSPLHFGNGTRLTVT.

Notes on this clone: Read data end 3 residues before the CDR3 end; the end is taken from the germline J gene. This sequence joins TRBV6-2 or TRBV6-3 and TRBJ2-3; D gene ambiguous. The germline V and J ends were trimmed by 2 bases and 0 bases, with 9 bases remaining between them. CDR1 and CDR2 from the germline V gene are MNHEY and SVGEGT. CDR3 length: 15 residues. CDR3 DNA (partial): TGTGCCAGCAGTTACAGTCAGGAGAGCACAGATACG. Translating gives CASSYSQESTDT. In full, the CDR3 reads CASSYSQESTDTQYF.

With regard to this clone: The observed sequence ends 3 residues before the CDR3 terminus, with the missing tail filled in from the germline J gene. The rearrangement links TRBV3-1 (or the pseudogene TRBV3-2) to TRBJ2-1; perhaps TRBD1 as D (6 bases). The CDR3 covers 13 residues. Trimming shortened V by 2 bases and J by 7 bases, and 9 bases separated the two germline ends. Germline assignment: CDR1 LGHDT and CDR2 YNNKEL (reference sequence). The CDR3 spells CASSQSDRNEQFF. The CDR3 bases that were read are TGTGCCAGCAGCCAATCGGACAGAAATGAG.

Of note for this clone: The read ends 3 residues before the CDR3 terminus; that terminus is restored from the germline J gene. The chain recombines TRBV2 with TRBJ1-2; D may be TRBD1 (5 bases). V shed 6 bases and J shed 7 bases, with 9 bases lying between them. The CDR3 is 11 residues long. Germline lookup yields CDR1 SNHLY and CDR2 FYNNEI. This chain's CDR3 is CASRGLGGYTF. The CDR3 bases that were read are TGTGCCAGCAGGGGGCTGGGTGGC.

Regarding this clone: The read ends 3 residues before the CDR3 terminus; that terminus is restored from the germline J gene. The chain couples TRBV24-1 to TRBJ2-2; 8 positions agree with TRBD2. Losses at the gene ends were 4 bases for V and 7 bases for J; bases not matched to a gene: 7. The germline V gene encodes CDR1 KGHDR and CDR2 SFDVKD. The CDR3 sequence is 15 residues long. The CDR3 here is CATSDGTRIDGELFF. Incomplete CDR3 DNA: TGTGCCACCAGTGACGGGACTAGAATAGACGGGGAG.

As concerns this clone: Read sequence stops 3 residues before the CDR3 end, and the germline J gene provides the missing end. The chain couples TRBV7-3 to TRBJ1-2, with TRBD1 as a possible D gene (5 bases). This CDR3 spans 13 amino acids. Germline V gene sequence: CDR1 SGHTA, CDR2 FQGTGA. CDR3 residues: CASSPDNSYDYTF. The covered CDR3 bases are TGTGCCAGCAGTCCGGACAATTCCTACGAC. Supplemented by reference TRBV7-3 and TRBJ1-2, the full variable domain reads GAGVSQTPSNKVTEKGKYVELRCDPISGHTALYWYRQSLGQGPEFLIYFQGTGAADDSGLPNDRFFAVRPEGSVSTLKIQRTERGDSAVYLCASSPDNSYDYTFGSGTRLTVV.

The CDR3 spells CASSPRSDLVTEAFF. Incomplete CDR3 DNA: TGTGCCAGTAGTCCTAGATCCGACCTAGTCACTGAA. The rearrangement uses TRBV19 and TRBJ1-1; D is ambiguous. The sequenced fragment ends 3 residues before the CDR3 boundary, so the rest is inferred from the germline J gene. V was clipped by 5 bases and J by 4 bases, with 17 bases between them. There are 15 residues in the CDR3. CDR1 is LNHDA and CDR2 is SQIVND in the germline V gene (reference sequence).

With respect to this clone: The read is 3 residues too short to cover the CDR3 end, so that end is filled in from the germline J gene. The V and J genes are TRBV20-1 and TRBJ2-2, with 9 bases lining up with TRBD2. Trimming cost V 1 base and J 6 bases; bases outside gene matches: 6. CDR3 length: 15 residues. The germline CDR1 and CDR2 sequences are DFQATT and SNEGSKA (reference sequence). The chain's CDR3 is CSARGSGSVAGELFF. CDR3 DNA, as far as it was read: TGCAGTGCTAGAGGTAGCGGGAGCGTGGCCGGGGAG.

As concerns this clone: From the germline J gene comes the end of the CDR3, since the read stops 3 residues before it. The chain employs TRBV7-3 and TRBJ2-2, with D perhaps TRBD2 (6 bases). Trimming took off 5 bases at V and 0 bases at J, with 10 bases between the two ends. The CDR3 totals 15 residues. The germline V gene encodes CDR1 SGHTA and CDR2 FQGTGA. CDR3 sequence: CASSPGGPNTGELFF. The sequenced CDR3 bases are TGTGCCAGCAGCCCCGGGGGACCGAACACCGGGGAG.

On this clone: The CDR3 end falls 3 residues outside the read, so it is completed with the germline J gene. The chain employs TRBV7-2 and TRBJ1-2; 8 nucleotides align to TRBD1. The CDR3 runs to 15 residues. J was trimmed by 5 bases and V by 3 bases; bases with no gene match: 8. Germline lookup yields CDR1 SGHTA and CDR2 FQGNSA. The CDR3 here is CASSLDRALVYGYTF. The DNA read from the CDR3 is TGTGCCAGCAGCTTGGACAGGGCCCTCGTTTATGGC.

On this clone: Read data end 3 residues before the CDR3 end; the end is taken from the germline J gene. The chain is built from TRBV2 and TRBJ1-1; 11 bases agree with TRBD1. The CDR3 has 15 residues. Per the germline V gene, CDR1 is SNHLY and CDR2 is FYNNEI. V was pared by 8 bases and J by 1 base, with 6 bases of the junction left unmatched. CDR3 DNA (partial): TGTGCCAGCTGGGGGACAGGGGGATGGAACACTGAA. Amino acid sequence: CASWGTGGWNTE. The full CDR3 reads CASWGTGGWNTEAFF.

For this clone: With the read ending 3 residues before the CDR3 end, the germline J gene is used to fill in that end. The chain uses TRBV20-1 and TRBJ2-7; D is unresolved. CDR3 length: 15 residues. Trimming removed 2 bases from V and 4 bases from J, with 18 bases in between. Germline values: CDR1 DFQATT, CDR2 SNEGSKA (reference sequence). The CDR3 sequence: CSARPSARLDYEQYF. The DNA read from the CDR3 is TGCAGTGCTAGACCTTCGGCACGGCTAGATTACGAG.

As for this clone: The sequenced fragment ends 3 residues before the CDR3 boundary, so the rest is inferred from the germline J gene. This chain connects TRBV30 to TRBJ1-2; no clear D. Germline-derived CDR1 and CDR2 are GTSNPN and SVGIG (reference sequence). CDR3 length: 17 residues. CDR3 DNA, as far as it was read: TGTGCCTGGAGTGTACCCCGGACTAGCGGGAGGGCCGGGGAC. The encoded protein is CAWSVPRTSGRAGD. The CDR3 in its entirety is CAWSVPRTSGRAGDYTF. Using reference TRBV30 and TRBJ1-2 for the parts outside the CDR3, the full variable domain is SQTIHQWPATLVQPVGSPLSLECTVEGTSNPNLYWYRQAAGRGLQLLFYSVGIGQISSEVPQNLSASRPQDRQFILSSKKLLLSDSGFYLCAWSVPRTSGRAGDYTFGSGTRLTVV.

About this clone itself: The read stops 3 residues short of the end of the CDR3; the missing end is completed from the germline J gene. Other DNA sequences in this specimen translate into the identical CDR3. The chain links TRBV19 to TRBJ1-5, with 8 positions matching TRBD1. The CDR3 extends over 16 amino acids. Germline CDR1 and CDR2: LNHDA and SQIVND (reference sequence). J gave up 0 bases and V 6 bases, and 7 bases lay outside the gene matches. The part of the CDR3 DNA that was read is TGTGCCAGTAGACAGCAGGGGGCGCTTAGCAATCAGCCC. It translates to CASRQQGALSNQP. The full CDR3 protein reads CASRQQGALSNQPQHF. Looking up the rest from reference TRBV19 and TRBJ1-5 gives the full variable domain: DGGITQSPKYLFRKEGQNVTLSCEQNLNHDAMYWYRQDPGQGLRLIYYSQIVNDFQKGDIAEGYSVSREKKESFPLTVTSAQKNPTAFYLCASRQQGALSNQPQHFGDGTRLSIL.

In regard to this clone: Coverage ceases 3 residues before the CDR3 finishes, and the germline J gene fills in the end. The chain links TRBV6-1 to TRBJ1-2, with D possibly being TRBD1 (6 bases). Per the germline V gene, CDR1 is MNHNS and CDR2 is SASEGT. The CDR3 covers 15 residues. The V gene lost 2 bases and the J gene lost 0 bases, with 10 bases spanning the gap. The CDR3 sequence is CASSEQTGPNYGYTF. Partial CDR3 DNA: TGTGCCAGCAGTGAACAGACAGGCCCTAACTATGGC.

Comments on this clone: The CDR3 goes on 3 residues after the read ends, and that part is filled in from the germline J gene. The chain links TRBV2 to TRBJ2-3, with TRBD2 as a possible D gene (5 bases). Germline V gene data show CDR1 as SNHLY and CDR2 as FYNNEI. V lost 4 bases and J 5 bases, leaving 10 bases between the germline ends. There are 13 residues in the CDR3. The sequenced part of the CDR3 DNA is TGTGCCAGCAGTGCCCCGGCGGGAGATACG. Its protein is CASSAPAGDT. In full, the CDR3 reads CASSAPAGDTQYF. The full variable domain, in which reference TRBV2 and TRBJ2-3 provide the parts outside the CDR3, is EPEVTQTPSHQVTQMGQEVILRCVPISNHLYFYWYRQILGQKVEFLVSFYNNEISEKSEIFDDQFSVERPDGSNFTLKIRSTKLEDSAMYFCASSAPAGDTQYFGPGTRLTVL.